This T cell receptor beta chain was sequenced during a study of cytomegalovirus exposure and HLA in healthy donors. V shed 5 bases and J 2 bases; nucleotides not matched to a gene: 22. This CDR3 is built from 22 residues. CDR1 is MDHEN, CDR2 SYDVKM, per germline. PCR was performed using 60 Vbeta and 13 Jbeta primers. The assay was immunoSEQ multiplex PCR, and TCRdb's table has in-frame clones only and misses some. The table lists about 150,000 clones, roughly 75% of them singletons. The genes are TRBV28 and TRBJ2-6; 9 nucleotides match TRBD1. The sequenced material came from PBMCs. The TCR was taken from a man aged 18-30 years in good health and CMV-seropositive. The chain's CDR3 is CASSPDDPGQGRILTGANVLTF. The CDR3 DNA reads as TGTGCCAGCAGTCCCGACGACCCAGGACAGGGGCGTATACTTACTGGGGCCAACGTCCTGACTTTC.